Within the sample, the clone carrying this TCR beta chain is medium-sized. The assay was immunoSEQ multiplex PCR, and TCRdb's table has in-frame clones only and misses some. Among 60,000 to 75,000 clones, about 83% were seen once, and the ten largest hold roughly 14%. This entry is derived from a study of control samples from healthy donors and cancer patients. Trimming stripped 5 bases from V and 5 bases from J, with 12 bases between. CDR1 is SSHAT and CDR2 is FNYEAQ in the germline V gene (reference sequence). The CDR3 loop spans 13 amino acids. The specimen sequenced was blood. The chain has TRBV7-7 and TRBJ2-5; the D gene is possibly TRBD1 (5 bases). The origin of this receptor is a man aged 55 to 70 in good health. CDR3 in DNA: TGTGCCAGCAGCCAAATTAAGGGGGAGACCCAGTACTTC. It encodes CASSQIKGETQYF.